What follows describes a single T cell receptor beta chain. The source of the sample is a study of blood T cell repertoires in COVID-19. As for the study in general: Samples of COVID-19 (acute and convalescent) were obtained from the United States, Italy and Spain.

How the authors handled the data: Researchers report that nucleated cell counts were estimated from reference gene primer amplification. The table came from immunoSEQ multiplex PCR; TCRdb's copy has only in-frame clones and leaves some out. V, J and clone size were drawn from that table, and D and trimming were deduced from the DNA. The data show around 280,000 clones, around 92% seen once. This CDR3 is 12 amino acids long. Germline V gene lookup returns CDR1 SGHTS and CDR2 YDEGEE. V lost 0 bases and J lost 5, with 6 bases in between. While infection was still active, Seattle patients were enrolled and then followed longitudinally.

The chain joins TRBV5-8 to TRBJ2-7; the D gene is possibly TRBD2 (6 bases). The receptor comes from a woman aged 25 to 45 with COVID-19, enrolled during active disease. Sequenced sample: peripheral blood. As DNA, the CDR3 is TGTGCCAGCAGCTTGGGGAGGGACGAGCAGTACTTC. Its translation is CASSLGRDEQYF.